Following are 18 T cell receptor beta chains from one sample sequenced in a study of T cell repertoires in cytomegalovirus infection. TCRdb redid the calling of the reads with MiXCR, one entry per CDR3 protein. This table has fewer than 1,000,000 distinct CDR3 sequences, roughly 30% appearing once. Antigens for these TCRs are unknown. The material was cultured CD8+ T cells from PBMCs, obtained from culture after CMV antigen stimulation. The receptors here all came from a human donor in good health (CMV status not recorded). Some clones in this sample may be carry-over from other donors' samples.

This clonotype was detected ten times or more. The V gene is TRBV7-9, the J gene TRBJ2-3; 8 nucleotides line up with TRBD2. V trimming: 1 base; J trimming: 1 base; junction bases outside the gene matches: 1. The germline gives CDR1 SEHNR, CDR2 FQNEAQ (reference sequence). The CDR3 runs 15 residues. The DNA of the CDR3 is TGTGCCAGCAGCTTAGTACTAGCGGGCACAGATACGCAGTATTTT. This gives the protein CASSLVLAGTDTQYF.

The rearrangement links TRBV20-1 to TRBJ2-7; D ambiguous. Germline V gene data show CDR1 as DFQATT and CDR2 as SNEGSKA (reference sequence). V shed 0 bases and J shed 3 bases, with 12 bases lying between them. The CDR3 covers 14 residues. CDR3 DNA sequence: TGCAGTGCTAGAGATCGATCGGAAATCTACGAGCAGTACGTC. This encodes CSARDRSEIYEQYV.

This clonotype showed up many times. This chain joins TRBV11-3 and TRBJ2-1, with D maybe TRBD2 (6 bases). Germline V lookup: CDR1 SGHNT, CDR2 YENEEA. The CDR3 loop spans 15 amino acids. The V and J ends lost 5 bases and 2 bases respectively, with 13 bases between them. Here the CDR3 DNA reads TGTGCCAGCAGCCCGAGAAGCGGGCCCTACAATGAGCAGTTCTTC. Translation gives CASSPRSGPYNEQFF.

This clonotype appeared many times. The chain uses TRBV7-9 and TRBJ2-1; D is tentatively TRBD1 or TRBD2 (6 bases each). Looked up from germline, CDR1 is SEHNR and CDR2 is FQNEAQ (reference sequence). This CDR3 has 12 residues. V lost 4 bases and J lost 15, with 16 bases in between. The CDR3 DNA is TGTGCCAGCAGCTCAAGTGCGGGACATCTGTTCTTC. Residues: CASSSSAGHLFF.

This clonotype was seen a few times. The rearrangement links TRBV5-1 to TRBJ2-2; no reliable D call. The CDR3 totals 20 residues. From germline, CDR1 is SGHRS and CDR2 YFSETQ. V was clipped by 0 bases and J by 0 bases, with 21 bases between them. As DNA, the CDR3 is TGCGCCAGCAGCTTGGCCCCAACAGTTAACTTAATCGCGAACACCGGGGAGCTGTTTTTT. The encoded protein is CASSLAPTVNLIANTGELFF. Full variable domain (outside the CDR3, taken from reference TRBV5-1 and TRBJ2-2): KAGVTQTPRYLIKTRGQQVTLSCSPISGHRSVSWYQQTPGQGLQFLFEYFSETQRNKGNFPGRFSGRQFSNSRSEMNVSTLELGDSALYLCASSLAPTVNLIANTGELFFGEGSRLTVL.

This clonotype was seen only a few times. The rearrangement links TRBV2 to TRBJ1-2, with D possibly matching TRBD1 (6 bases). Germline loops: CDR1 SNHLY, CDR2 FYNNEI. The CDR3 is made up of 14 amino acids. Trimming left V 6 bases short and J 5 bases short, with 16 bases between. CDR3 sequence reads: CASREMDSPYGYTF. CDR3 coding DNA: TGTGCCAGCAGAGAGATGGACAGTCCATATGGCTACACCTTC. The complete variable domain, with remaining parts taken from reference TRBV2 and TRBJ1-2, reads EPEVTQTPSHQVTQMGQEVILRCVPISNHLYFYWYRQILGQKVEFLVSFYNNEISEKSEIFDDQFSVERPDGSNFTLKIRSTKLEDSAMYFCASREMDSPYGYTFGSGTRLTVV.

This chain uses TRBV24-1 with TRBJ1-2; D might be TRBD1 (5 bases). V lost 1 base and J lost 6, with 11 bases in between. This CDR3 spans 14 amino acids. Germline V lookup: CDR1 KGHDR, CDR2 SFDVKD. CDR3 nucleotide sequence: TGTGCCACCAGTGATTTTACCAGGGTAGATGGCTACACCTTC. The encoded protein is CATSDFTRVDGYTF.

This clonotype has just a few counts. The rearrangement joins TRBV12-3 or TRBV12-4 to TRBJ1-5; D may be TRBD1 (5 bases). The CDR3 is made up of 13 amino acids. V was clipped by 6 bases and J by 6 bases, with 12 bases between them. CDR3 sequence (DNA): TGTGCCAGCAGACTACAGGCGGCTCAGCCCCAGCATTTT. Translating gives CASRLQAAQPQHF.

J is TRBJ2-7 and V is TRBV2; D might be TRBD1 (6 bases). V was cut by 6 bases and J by 0 bases, with 12 bases left in between. This CDR3 has 14 amino acids. Germline values: CDR1 SNHLY, CDR2 FYNNEI. CDR3 DNA: TGTGCCAGCAGCGACAGGACGATCTCCTACGAGCAGTACTTC. This encodes CASSDRTISYEQYF.

At least ten counts were recorded for this clonotype. The chain employs TRBV7-8 and TRBJ2-1; D unresolved. CDR1 and CDR2 from the germline V gene are SGHVS and FQNEAQ. Trimming cost V 1 base and J 0 bases, with 19 bases left between them. This CDR3 has 19 residues. This CDR3 reads CASSLGGSLGPSSYNEQFF. Here the CDR3 DNA reads TGTGCCAGCAGCTTAGGGGGTAGCTTGGGCCCTAGCTCCTACAATGAGCAGTTCTTC.

The chain combines TRBV19 with TRBJ2-1, with 12 bases that match TRBD2. V was clipped by 6 bases and J by 7 bases; unmatched bases: 4. The V gene's germline CDR1 is LNHDA and CDR2 SQIVND (reference sequence). This CDR3 comprises 14 residues. CDR3 sequence reads: CASRTSGGINEQFF. The CDR3 DNA sequence: TGTGCCAGTAGGACTAGCGGGGGAATTAATGAGCAGTTCTTC.

This clonotype was found a few times. V and J are TRBV19 and TRBJ2-3; 8 positions match TRBD1. Germline assignment: CDR1 LNHDA and CDR2 SQIVND (reference sequence). This CDR3 contains 15 residues. V shed 5 bases, J shed 2 bases, and the junction held 6 bases outside the gene matches. The DNA of the CDR3 is TGTGCCAGTAGTGACACAGGGGGTCCCACAGATACGCAGTATTTT. It encodes CASSDTGGPTDTQYF.

The chain combines TRBV3-1 with TRBJ2-3; tentatively, D is TRBD2 (5 bases). Germline lookup yields CDR1 LGHDT and CDR2 YNNKEL (reference sequence). The CDR3 extends over 15 amino acids. Trimming stripped 0 bases from V and 2 bases from J, with 9 bases between. The CDR3 DNA follows: TGTGCCAGCAGCCAAGAGGGAGTGGACACAGATACGCAGTATTTT. It encodes CASSQEGVDTDTQYF.

The chain joins TRBV27 to TRBJ2-7, with D tentatively TRBD1 (6 bases). Trimming cost V 6 bases and J 4 bases, with 16 bases left between them. The CDR3 runs 14 residues. Germline V gene lookup returns CDR1 MNHEY and CDR2 SMNVEV (reference sequence). The CDR3 coding sequence is TGTGCCAGCAGCCTAACAGGGAACGCGTACGAGCAGTACGTC. Residues: CASSLTGNAYEQYV.

This clonotype is a singleton in its sample. A much bigger clone sits one base away, suggesting this may be a read error. V is TRBV7-6 and J is TRBJ1-3; D is possibly TRBD1 (5 bases). CDR3 length: 16 residues. Per the germline V gene, CDR1 is SGHVS and CDR2 is FNYEAQ. This CDR3 is CTSSQGTESSGNTIYF. The CDR3 region has the DNA TGTACCAGCAGCCAAGGGACGGAGAGCTCTGGAAACACCATATATTTT.

This clonotype was seen a handful of times. The V and J genes are TRBV7-2 and TRBJ1-3; unclear D gene. V gave up 4 bases and J gave up 4 bases, with 11 bases separating them. The CDR3 loop spans 14 amino acids. CDR1 is SGHTA, CDR2 FQGNSA, per germline. CDR3 DNA sequence: TGTGCCAGCAGCTCCGCCCGGAAAGGAAACACCATATATTTT. It is translated as CASSSARKGNTIYF.

V and J are TRBV4-2 and TRBJ1-1, with D maybe TRBD1 (5 bases). Germline loops: CDR1 LGHNA, CDR2 YNFKEQ. The CDR3 has 15 residues. With 1 base removed from V and 5 bases from J, the gap between germline ends came to 14 bases. The CDR3 DNA reads as TGTGCCAGCAGCCAAGTTAGATGGGGCGGTACTGAAGCTTTCTTT. Residues: CASSQVRWGGTEAFF.

The V call is TRBV24-1, the J call TRBJ2-3, with TRBD1 matching 8 bases. CDR3 length equals 17 residues. The germline V gene encodes CDR1 KGHDR and CDR2 SFDVKD. The V and J ends lost 10 bases and 2 bases, in that order; junction bases with no gene match: 16. The CDR3 nucleotides are TGTGCCACTTCGGGGACAGGTGACCTAGAACCCACAGATACGCAGTATTTT. It encodes CATSGTGDLEPTDTQYF.